Detailed here is one T cell receptor beta chain. What it binds is unknown. The record originates from a study of post-analysis software for immune sequencing data. About the research overall: The disease courses spanned relapsing-remitting, secondary progressive and progressive-relapsing forms of multiple sclerosis.

Unique molecular identifiers had been added to the TCR beta cDNA libraries. Each batch of roughly 0.9 to 11 million T cells produced 490,000 or so cDNA molecules. TCRdb ran MiXCR on the PCR reads and lists one entry per CDR3 protein. This table has 700,000 to 900,000 distinct CDR3 sequences, about 45% appearing once. Overall study findings and caveats: Higher frequency in patients than in controls was seen for roughly 5 TRBV segments, with TRBV5-6, TRBV5-1 and TRBV20-1 among them. Compared with controls, patients showed significantly lower normalized Chao1 diversity.

Trimming shortened V by 1 base and J by 2 bases, and 12 bases separated the two germline ends. The CDR3 is 15 residues long. The germline V gene encodes CDR1 LGHNA and CDR2 YNFKEQ. This chain uses TRBV4-2 with TRBJ2-7, with D possibly matching TRBD2 (6 bases). This sequence originates from a girl aged 10-17 years with multiple sclerosis. Sample: blood. The CDR3: CASSQGVGGTYEQYF. In DNA form, the CDR3 reads TGTGCCAGCAGCCAAGGGGTGGGGGGAACCTACGAGCAGTACTTC.